This TCR beta chain emerged from a study of blood T cell repertoires in COVID-19. Study as a whole: Italy, Spain and the United States were the sources of the convalescent and acute COVID-19 samples. PBMCs, B-cell-depleted T cells, or T cells were the source of the cDNA or gDNA that made up the material.

This clone was counted only a few times. The CDR3 spans 15 residues. The germline CDR1 and CDR2 sequences are KGHDR and SFDVKD. J lost 8 bases, V lost 2 bases, and 5 bases had no gene match. As processed by the authors: Amplified reference gene primers provided the basis for estimating nucleated cell counts. Only in-frame clones appear in the TCRdb table, and some are missing; sequencing was by immunoSEQ multiplex PCR. The V and J calls and clone size were taken over from that table, and D and trimming were inferred from the DNA. The sample lists tens of thousands of clones; roughly 84% were seen once.

The chain joins TRBV24-1 to TRBJ2-1; TRBD1 matches at 10 bases. This clonotype originated in a human donor in a cohort sampled during active COVID-19. Sequenced input: peripheral blood. The CDR3 DNA sequence: TGTGCCACCAGTGATTCGGGACAGGGGATTGATGAGCAGTTCTTC. Translating it yields CATSDSGQGIDEQFF.